The T cell receptor (beta chain) described here comes from a study of cytomegalovirus exposure and HLA in healthy donors. Across the study: Of all 400 or so donors who were genotyped, about 84% belonged to the Caucasian-associated ancestry cluster.

V dropped 4 bases and J dropped 11; count of bases not matched to a gene: 7. Germline V gene sequence: CDR1 MNHNY, CDR2 SVGAGI (reference sequence). The CDR3 has 12 residues. The PCR used 60 Vbeta and 13 Jbeta primers. The table came from immunoSEQ multiplex PCR; TCRdb's copy has only in-frame clones and leaves some out. The sample includes some 140,000 clones, 70% to 85% of them seen just once. The chain has TRBV6-6 and TRBJ1-1, with TRBD1 identical over 7 bases. This clonotype originated in a man aged 25-40 years in good health and CMV-seronegative. Material for sequencing was PBMCs. The CDR3 loop is CASSSDRVDAFF. In nucleotides, the CDR3 is TGTGCCAGCAGTTCTGACAGGGTGGATGCTTTCTTT.